This T cell receptor (beta chain) is from a study of blood T cell repertoires in COVID-19. Study background: Material from acute and convalescent COVID-19 was sourced from the United States, Italy and Spain. T cells, B-cell-depleted T cells, or PBMCs supplied cDNA or gDNA.

Germline V lookup: CDR1 LNHNV, CDR2 YYDKDF (reference sequence). The CDR3 consists of 14 residues. Trimming cost V 0 bases and J 1 base, with 7 bases left between them. Generated by immunoSEQ multiplex PCR, the TCRdb table keeps only in-frame clones and is missing some. This sample has 380,000 or so clones, with about four fifths found just once. The sequenced sample was peripheral blood. This chain joins TRBV15 and TRBJ2-7; a possible D gene is TRBD2 (5 bases). The clonotype was recovered from a human donor with acute or convalescent COVID-19. The donor label of this sample is uncertain. The CDR3 region is CATSREPGSYEQYF. The DNA for the CDR3 is TGTGCCACCAGCAGAGAACCGGGGTCCTACGAGCAGTACTTC.